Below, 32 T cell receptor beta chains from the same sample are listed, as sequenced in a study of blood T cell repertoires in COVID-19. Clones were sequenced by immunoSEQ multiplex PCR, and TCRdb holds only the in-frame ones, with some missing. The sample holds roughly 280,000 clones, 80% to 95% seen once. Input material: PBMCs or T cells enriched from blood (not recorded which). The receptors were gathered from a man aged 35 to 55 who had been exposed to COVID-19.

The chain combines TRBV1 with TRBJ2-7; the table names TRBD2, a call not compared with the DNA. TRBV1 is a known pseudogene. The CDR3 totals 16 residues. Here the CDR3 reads CTSSQDRSGRHYEQYF. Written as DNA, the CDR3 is TGCACCAGCAGCCAAGACAGGAGCGGACGCCACTACGAGCAGTACTTC.

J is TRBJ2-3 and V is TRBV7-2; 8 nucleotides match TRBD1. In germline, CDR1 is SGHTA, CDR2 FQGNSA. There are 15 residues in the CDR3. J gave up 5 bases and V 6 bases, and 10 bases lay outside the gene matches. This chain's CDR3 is CASRPGQGAGDTQYF. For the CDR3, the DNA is TGTGCCAGCAGGCCCGGGCAGGGGGCCGGAGATACGCAGTATTTT.

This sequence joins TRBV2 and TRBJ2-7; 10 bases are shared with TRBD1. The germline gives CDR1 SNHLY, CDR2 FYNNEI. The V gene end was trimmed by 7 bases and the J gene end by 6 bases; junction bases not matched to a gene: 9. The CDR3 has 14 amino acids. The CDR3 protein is CASTYRTGGSEQYF. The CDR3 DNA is TGTGCCAGCACCTACCGGACAGGGGGGAGCGAGCAGTACTTC.

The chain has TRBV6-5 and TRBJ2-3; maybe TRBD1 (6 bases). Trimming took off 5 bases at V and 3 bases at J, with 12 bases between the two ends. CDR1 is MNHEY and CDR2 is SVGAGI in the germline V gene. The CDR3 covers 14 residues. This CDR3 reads CASSTTGITDTQYF. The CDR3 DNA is TGTGCCAGCAGTACGACAGGTATTACAGATACGCAGTATTTT.

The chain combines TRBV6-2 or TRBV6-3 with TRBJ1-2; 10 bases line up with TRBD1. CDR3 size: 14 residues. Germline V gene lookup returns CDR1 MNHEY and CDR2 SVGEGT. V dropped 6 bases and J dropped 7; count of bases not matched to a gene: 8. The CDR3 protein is CASSQTGQGRGYTF. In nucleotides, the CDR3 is TGTGCCAGCAGCCAGACGGGACAGGGGCGTGGCTACACCTTC.

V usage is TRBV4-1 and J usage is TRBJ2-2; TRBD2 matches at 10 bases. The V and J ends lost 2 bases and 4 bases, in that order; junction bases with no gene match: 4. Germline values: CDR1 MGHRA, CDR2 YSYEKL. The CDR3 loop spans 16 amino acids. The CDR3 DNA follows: TGCGCCAGCAGCCAAAGACTAGCGGGTTCCACCGGGGAGCTGTTTTTT. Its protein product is CASSQRLAGSTGELFF.

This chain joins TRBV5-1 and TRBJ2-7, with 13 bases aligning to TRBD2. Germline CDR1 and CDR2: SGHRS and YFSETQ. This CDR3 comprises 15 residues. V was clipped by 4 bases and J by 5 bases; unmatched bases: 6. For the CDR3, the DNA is TGCGCCAGCAGCCCTAGGACTAGCGGGGGTAACGAGCAGTACTTC. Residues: CASSPRTSGGNEQYF. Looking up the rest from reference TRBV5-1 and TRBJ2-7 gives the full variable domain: KAGVTQTPRYLIKTRGQQVTLSCSPISGHRSVSWYQQTPGQGLQFLFEYFSETQRNKGNFPGRFSGRQFSNSRSEMNVSTLELGDSALYLCASSPRTSGGNEQYFGPGTRLTVT.

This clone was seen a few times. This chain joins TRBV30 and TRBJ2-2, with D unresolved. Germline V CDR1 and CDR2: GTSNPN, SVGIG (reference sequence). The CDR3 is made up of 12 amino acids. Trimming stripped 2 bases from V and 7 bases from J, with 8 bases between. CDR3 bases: TGTGCCTGGAGTTCAGGATTCGGGGAGCTGTTTTTT. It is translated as CAWSSGFGELFF.

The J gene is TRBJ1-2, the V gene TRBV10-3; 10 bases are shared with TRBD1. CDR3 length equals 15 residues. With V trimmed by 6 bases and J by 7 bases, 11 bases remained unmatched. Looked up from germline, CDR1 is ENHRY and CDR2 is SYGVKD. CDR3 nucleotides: TGTGCCATCAGCGAAGAGGGACAGGGGCGGAGTGGCTACACCTTC. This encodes CAISEEGQGRSGYTF.

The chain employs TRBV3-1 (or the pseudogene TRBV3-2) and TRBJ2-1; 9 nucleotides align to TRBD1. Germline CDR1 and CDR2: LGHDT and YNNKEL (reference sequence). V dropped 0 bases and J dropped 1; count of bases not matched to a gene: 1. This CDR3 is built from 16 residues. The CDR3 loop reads CASSQDGTGSYNEQFF. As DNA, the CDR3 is TGTGCCAGCAGCCAAGACGGGACAGGGTCCTACAATGAGCAGTTCTTC.

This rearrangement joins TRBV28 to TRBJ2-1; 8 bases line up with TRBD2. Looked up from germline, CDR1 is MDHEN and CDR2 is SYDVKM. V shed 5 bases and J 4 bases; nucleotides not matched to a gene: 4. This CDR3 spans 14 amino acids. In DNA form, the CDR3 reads TGTGCCAGCAGTACTAGCGGAGGTTACAATGAGCAGTTCTTC. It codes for CASSTSGGYNEQFF.

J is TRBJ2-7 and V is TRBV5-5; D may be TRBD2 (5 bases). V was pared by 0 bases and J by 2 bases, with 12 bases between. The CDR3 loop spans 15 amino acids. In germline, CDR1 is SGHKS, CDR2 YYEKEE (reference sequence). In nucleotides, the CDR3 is TGTGCCAGCAGCTTGGCCGCAGCGGCGACCTACGAGCAGTACTTC. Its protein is CASSLAAAATYEQYF.

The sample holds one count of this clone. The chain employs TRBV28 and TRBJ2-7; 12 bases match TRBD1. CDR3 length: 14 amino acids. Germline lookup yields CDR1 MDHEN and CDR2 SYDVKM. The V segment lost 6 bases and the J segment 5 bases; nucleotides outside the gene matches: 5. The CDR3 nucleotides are TGTGCCAGCAGGGGGGACAGGGGGCGGCACGAGCAGTACTTC. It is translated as CASRGDRGRHEQYF.

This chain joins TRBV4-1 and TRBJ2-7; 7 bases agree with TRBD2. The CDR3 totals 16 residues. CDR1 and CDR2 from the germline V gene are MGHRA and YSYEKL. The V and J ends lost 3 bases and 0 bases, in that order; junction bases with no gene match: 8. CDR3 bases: TGCGCCAGCAGCCACAGTCGGGAGGTAGCCTCCTACGAGCAGTACTTC. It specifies CASSHSREVASYEQYF.

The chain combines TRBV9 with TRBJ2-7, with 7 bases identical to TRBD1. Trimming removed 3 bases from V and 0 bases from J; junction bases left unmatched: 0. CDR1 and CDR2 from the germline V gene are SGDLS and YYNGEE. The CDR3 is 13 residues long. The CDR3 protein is CASSGTGSYEQYF. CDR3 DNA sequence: TGTGCCAGCAGCGGGACAGGCTCCTACGAGCAGTACTTC.

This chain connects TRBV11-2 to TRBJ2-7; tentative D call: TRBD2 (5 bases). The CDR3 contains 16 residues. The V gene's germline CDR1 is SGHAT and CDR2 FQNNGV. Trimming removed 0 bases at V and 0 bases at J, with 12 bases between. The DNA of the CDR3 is TGTGCCAGCAGCTTAGAATTCACGGGGAGCTCCTACGAGCAGTACTTC. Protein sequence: CASSLEFTGSSYEQYF.

The CDR3 is CAWIKVGRGYGYTF. DNA for the CDR3: TGTGCCTGGATCAAAGTGGGCAGGGGATATGGCTACACCTTC. The chain uses TRBV30 and TRBJ1-2; TRBD1 is a possible D gene (6 bases). CDR3 size: 14 residues. Per germline, CDR1 GTSNPN and CDR2 SVGIG (reference sequence). Trimming cost V 4 bases and J 5 bases, with 17 bases left between them. The whole variable domain, filled in from reference TRBV30 and TRBJ1-2, reads SQTIHQWPATLVQPVGSPLSLECTVEGTSNPNLYWYRQAAGRGLQLLFYSVGIGQISSEVPQNLSASRPQDRQFILSSKKLLLSDSGFYLCAWIKVGRGYGYTFGSGTRLTVV.

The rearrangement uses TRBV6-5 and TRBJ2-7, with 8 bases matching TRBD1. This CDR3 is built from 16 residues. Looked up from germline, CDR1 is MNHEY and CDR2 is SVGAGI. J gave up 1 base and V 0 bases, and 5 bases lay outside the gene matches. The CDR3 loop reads CASSYSRTGRSYEQYF. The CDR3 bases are TGTGCCAGCAGTTACTCGAGGACAGGGAGGTCCTACGAGCAGTACTTC.

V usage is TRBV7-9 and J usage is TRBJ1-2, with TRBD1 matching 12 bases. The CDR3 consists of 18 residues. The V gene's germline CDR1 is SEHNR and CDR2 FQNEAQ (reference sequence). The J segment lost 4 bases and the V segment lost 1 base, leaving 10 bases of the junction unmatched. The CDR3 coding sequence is TGTGCCAGCAGCTTAGGATCCGGGACAGGGGGCGAAGTCTATGGCTACACCTTC. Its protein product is CASSLGSGTGGEVYGYTF.

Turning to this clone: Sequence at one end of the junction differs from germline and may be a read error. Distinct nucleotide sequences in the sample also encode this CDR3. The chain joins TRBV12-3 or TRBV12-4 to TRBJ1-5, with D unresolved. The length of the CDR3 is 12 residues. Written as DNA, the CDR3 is TGCGCCAGCAGTTTAGTTATGCAGCCCCAGCATTTT. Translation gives CASSLVMQPQHF.

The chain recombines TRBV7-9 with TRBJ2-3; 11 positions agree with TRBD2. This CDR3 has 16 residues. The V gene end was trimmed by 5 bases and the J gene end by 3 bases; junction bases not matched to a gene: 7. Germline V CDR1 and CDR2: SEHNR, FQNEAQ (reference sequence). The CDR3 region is CASSLTSGRSTDTQYF. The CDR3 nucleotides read TGTGCCAGCAGCCTAACTAGCGGGAGAAGTACAGATACGCAGTATTTT.

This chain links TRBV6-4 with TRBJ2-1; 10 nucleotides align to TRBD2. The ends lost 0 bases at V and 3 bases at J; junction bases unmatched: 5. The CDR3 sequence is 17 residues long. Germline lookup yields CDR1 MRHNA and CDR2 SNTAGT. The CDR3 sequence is CASSDSTPSGSYNEQFF. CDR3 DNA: TGTGCCAGCAGTGACTCGACGCCTAGCGGGAGCTACAATGAGCAGTTCTTC.

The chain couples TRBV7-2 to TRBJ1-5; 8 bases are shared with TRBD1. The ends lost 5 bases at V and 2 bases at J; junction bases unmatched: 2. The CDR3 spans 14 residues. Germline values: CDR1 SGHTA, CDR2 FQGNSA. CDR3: CASSQQGGNQPQHF. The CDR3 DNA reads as TGTGCCAGCAGCCAACAGGGGGGCAATCAGCCCCAGCATTTT.

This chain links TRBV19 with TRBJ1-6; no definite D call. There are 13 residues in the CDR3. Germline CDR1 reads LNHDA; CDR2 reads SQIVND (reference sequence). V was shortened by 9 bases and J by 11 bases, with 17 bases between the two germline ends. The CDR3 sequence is CASNLRDGPPLHF. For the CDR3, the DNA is TGTGCCAGCAACCTGAGGGATGGCCCACCCCTCCACTTT.

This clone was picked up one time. CDR3 sequence reads: CASSLSGGNTGELFF. Written as DNA, the CDR3 is TGTGCCAGCAGCCTTTCGGGGGGCAACACCGGGGAGCTGTTTTTT. This chain joins TRBV7-3 and TRBJ2-2; D possibly corresponds to TRBD2 (7 bases). CDR1 and CDR2 (germline): SGHTA, FQGTGA. The CDR3 totals 15 residues. Trimming stripped 5 bases from V and 2 bases from J, with 12 bases between.

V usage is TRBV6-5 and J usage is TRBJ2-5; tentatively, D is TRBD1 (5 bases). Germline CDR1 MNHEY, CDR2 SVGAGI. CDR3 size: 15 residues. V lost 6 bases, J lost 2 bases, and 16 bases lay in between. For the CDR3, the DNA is TGTGCCAGCAGCTCAGGGCTCGGAAAACAAGAGACCCAGTACTTC. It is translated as CASSSGLGKQETQYF.

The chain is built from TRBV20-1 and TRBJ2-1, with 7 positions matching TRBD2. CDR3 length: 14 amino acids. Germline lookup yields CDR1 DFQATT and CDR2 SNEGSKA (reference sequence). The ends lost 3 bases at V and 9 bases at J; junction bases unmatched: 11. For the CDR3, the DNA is TGCAGTGCTAGTGCCAGCGGGATGTCAGGTGAGCAGTTCTTC. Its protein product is CSASASGMSGEQFF.

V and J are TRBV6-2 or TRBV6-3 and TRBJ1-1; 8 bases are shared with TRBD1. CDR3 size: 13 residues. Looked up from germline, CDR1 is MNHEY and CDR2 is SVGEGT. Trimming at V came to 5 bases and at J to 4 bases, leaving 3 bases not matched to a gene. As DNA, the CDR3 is TGTGCCAGCAGTGCCCAGGGGGCCACTGAAGCTTTCTTT. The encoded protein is CASSAQGATEAFF.

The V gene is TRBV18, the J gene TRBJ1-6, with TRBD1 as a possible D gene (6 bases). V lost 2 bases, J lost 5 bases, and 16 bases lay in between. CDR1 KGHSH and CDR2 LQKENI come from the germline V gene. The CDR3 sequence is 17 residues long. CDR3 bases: TGTGCCAGCTCACCATTCCGGGACATACTACATAATTCACCCCTCCACTTT. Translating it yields CASSPFRDILHNSPLHF.

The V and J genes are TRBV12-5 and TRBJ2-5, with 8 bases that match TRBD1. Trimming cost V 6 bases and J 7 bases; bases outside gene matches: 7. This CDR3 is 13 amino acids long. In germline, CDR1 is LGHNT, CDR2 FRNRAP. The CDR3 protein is CASGPRGRVTQYF. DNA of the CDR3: TGTGCTAGTGGCCCCAGGGGGCGAGTGACCCAGTACTTC. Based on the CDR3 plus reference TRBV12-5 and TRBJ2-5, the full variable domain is DARVTQTPRHKVTEMGQEVTMRCQPILGHNTVFWYRQTMMQGLELLAYFRNRAPLDDSGMPKDRFSAEMPDATLATLKIQPSEPRDSAVYFCASGPRGRVTQYFGPGTRLLVL.

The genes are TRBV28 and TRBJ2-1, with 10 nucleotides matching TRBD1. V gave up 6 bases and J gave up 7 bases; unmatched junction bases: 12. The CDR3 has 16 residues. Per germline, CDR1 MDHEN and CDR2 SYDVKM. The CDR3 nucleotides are TGTGCCAGCAGCTACCCGACAGGGGGCGTCGGTAATGAGCAGTTCTTC. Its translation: CASSYPTGGVGNEQFF.

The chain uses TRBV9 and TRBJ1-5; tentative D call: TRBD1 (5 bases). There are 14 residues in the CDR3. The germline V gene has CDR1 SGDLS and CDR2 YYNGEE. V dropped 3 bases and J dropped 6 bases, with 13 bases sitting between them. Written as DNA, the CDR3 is TGTGCCAGCAGCGAGGCCGGGGGAGCTCAGCCCCAGCATTTT. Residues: CASSEAGGAQPQHF.